This T cell receptor beta chain was documented in a study of blood T cells in healthy people across ages. Study in general: Capture by template switching was about one barcoded beta molecule per two T cells.

Trimming cost V 1 base and J 2 bases, with 8 bases left between them. Germline V lookup: CDR1 MNHNS, CDR2 SASEGT. This CDR3 is built from 15 residues. Primers used in a second PCR of about 6 to 12 cycles were a sample-barcoded 5' primer and a J-beta primer mix. TCRdb redid the calling of the 5' RACE reads with MiXCR, one entry per CDR3 protein. The profile shows about 640,000 distinct CDR3 sequences, roughly 53% of them singletons. This receptor was obtained from a man between 60 and 75 years old in good health. Sequencing was carried out using blood. This chain connects TRBV6-1 to TRBJ2-2; unclear D gene. Written as DNA, the CDR3 is TGTGCCAGCAGTGAAGATCACAGTAACACCGGGGAGCTGTTTTTT. It specifies CASSEDHSNTGELFF.